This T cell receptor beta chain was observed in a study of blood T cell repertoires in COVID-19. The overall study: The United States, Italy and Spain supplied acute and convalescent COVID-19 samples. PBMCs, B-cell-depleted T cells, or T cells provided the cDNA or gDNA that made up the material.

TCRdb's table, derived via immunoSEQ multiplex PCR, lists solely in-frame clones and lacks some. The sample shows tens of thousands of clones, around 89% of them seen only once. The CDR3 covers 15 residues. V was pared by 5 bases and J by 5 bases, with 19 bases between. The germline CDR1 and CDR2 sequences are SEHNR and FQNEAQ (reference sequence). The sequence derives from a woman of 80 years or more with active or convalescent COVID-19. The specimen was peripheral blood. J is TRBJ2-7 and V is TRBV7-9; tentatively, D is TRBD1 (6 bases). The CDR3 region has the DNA TGTGCCAGCAGCCCGGTGGGCAGGGGTGGCGACGAGCAGTACTTC. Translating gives CASSPVGRGGDEQYF.